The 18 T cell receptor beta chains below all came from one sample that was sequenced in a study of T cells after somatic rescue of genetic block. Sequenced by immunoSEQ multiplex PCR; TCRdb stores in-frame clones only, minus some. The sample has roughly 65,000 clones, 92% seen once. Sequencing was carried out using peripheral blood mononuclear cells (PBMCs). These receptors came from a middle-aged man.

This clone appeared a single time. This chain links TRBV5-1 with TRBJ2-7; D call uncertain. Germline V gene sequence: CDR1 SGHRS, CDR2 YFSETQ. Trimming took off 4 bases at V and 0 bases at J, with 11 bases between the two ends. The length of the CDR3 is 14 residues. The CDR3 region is CASSVDRVSYEQYF. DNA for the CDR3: TGCGCCAGCAGCGTGGACCGCGTCTCCTACGAGCAGTACTTC.

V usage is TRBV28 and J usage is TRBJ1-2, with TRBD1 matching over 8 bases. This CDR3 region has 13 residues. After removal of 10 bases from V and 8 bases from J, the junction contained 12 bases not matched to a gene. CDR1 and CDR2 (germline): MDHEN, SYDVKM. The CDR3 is CAINGDRRGGYTF. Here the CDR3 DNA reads TGTGCCATCAATGGGGACAGGCGGGGAGGCTACACCTTC.

CDR3 coding DNA: TGTGCCAGCAGCTTTCTCAGCGGAGCCTACAATGAGCAGTTCTTC. Its translation: CASSFLSGAYNEQFF. The chain links TRBV7-9 to TRBJ2-1, with a tentative D call TRBD2 (5 bases). Germline V CDR1 and CDR2: SEHNR, FQNEAQ (reference sequence). CDR3 length: 15 residues. Trimming removed 3 bases from V and 2 bases from J, with 11 bases in between.

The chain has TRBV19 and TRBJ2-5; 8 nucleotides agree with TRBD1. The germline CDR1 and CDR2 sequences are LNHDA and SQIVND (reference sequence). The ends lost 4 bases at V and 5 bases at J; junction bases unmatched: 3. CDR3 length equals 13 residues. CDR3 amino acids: CASSTRGLETQYF. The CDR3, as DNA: TGTGCCAGTAGTACCAGGGGGCTGGAGACCCAGTACTTC.

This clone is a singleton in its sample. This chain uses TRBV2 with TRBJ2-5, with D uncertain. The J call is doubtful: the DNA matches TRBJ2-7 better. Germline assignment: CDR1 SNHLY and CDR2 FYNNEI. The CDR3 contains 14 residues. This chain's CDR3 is CASSEGWQLYEQYF. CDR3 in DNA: TGTGCCAGCAGTGAGGGTTGGCAGCTCTACGAGCAGTACTTC.

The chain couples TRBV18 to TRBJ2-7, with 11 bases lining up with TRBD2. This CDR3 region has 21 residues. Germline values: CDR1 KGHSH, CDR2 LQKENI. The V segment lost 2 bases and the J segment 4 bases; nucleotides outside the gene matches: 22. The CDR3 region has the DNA TGTGCCAGCTCACCATCCTCCCTGCCGGGACTAGCGGAAGAGGCGGGGTACGAGCAGTACTTC. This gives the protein CASSPSSLPGLAEEAGYEQYF.

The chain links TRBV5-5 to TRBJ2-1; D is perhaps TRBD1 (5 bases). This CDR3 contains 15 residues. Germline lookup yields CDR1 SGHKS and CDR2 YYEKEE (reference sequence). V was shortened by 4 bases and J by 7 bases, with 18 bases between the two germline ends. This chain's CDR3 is CASSPYSQGTNEQFF. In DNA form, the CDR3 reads TGTGCCAGCAGCCCTTATTCCCAGGGAACTAATGAGCAGTTCTTC.

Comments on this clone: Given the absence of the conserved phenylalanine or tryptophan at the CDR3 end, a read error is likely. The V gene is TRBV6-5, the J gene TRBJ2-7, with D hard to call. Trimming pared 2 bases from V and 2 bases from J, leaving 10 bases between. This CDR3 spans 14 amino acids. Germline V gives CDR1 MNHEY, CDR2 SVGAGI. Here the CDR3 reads CASSYGPGTYEQYL. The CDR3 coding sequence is TGTGCCAGCAGTTACGGTCCCGGAACCTACGAGCAGTACCTC.

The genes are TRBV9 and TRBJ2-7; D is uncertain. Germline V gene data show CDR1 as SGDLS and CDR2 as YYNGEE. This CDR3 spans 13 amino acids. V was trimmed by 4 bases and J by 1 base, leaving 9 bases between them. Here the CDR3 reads CASSPPGSYEQYF. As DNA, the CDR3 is TGTGCCAGCAGCCCCCCCGGGTCCTACGAGCAGTACTTC.

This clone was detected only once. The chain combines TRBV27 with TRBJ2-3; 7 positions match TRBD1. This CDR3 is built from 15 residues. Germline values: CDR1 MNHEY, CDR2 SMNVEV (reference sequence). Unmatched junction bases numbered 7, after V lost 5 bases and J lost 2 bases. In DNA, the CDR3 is TGTGCCAGCAGTCCCTGGGACAGATTCACAGATACGCAGTATTTT. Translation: CASSPWDRFTDTQYF.

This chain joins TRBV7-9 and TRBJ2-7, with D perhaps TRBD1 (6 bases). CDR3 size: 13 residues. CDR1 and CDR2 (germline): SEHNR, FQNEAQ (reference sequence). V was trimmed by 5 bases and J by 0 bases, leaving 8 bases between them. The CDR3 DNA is TGTGCCAGCAGCCGACAGGTCTCCTACGAGCAGTACTTC. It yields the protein CASSRQVSYEQYF. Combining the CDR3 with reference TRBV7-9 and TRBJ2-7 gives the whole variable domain DTGVSQNPRHKITKRGQNVTFRCDPISEHNRLYWYRQTLGQGPEFLTYFQNEAQLEKSRLLSDRFSAERPKGSFSTLEIQRTEQGDSAMYLCASSRQVSYEQYFGPGTRLTVT.

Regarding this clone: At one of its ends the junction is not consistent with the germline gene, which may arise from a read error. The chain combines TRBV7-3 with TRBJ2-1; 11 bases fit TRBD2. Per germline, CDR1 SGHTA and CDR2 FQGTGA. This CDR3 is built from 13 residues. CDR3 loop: CASSVSGGADLVF. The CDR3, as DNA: TGTGCCAGCAGCGTTAGCGGGGGGGCCGACTTAGTCTTC.

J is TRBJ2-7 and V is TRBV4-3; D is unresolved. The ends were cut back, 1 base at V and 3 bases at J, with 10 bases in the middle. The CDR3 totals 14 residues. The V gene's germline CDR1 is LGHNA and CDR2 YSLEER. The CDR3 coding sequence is TGCGCCAGCAGCCAAGGTGAACCGGGCTACGAGCAGTACTTC. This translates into CASSQGEPGYEQYF.

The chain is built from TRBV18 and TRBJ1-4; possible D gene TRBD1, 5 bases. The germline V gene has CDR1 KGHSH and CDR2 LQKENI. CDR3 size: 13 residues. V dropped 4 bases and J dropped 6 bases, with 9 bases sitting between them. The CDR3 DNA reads TGTGCCAGCTCACTAGGGACGGATGAAAAACTGTTTTTT. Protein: CASSLGTDEKLFF.

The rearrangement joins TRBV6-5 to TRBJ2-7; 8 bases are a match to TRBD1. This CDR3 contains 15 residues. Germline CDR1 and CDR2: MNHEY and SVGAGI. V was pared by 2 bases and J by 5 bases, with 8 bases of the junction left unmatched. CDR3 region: CASSYEGRGHNEQYF. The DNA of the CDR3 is TGTGCCAGCAGTTACGAGGGCAGGGGGCACAACGAGCAGTACTTC.

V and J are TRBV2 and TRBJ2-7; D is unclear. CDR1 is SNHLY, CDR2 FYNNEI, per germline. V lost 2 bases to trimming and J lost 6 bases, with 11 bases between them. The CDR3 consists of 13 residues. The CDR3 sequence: CASSELSFGEQYF. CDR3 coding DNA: TGTGCCAGCAGTGAATTGTCGTTCGGCGAGCAGTACTTC. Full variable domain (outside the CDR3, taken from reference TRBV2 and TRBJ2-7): EPEVTQTPSHQVTQMGQEVILRCVPISNHLYFYWYRQILGQKVEFLVSFYNNEISEKSEIFDDQFSVERPDGSNFTLKIRSTKLEDSAMYFCASSELSFGEQYFGPGTRLTVT.

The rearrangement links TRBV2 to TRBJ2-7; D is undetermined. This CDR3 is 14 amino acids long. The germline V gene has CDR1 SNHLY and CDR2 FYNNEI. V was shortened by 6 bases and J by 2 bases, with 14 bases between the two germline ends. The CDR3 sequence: CASSEQSLTYEQYF. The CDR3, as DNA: TGTGCCAGCAGCGAACAGTCACTTACCTACGAGCAGTACTTC. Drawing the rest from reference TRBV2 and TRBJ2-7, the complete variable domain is EPEVTQTPSHQVTQMGQEVILRCVPISNHLYFYWYRQILGQKVEFLVSFYNNEISEKSEIFDDQFSVERPDGSNFTLKIRSTKLEDSAMYFCASSEQSLTYEQYFGPGTRLTVT.

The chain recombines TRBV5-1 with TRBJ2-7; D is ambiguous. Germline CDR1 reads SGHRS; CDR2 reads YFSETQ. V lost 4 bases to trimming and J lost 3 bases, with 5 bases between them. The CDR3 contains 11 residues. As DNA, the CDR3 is TGCGCCAGCAGCGAAAGCTACGAGCAGTACTTC. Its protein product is CASSESYEQYF. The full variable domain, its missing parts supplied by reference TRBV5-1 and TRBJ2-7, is KAGVTQTPRYLIKTRGQQVTLSCSPISGHRSVSWYQQTPGQGLQFLFEYFSETQRNKGNFPGRFSGRQFSNSRSEMNVSTLELGDSALYLCASSESYEQYFGPGTRLTVT.